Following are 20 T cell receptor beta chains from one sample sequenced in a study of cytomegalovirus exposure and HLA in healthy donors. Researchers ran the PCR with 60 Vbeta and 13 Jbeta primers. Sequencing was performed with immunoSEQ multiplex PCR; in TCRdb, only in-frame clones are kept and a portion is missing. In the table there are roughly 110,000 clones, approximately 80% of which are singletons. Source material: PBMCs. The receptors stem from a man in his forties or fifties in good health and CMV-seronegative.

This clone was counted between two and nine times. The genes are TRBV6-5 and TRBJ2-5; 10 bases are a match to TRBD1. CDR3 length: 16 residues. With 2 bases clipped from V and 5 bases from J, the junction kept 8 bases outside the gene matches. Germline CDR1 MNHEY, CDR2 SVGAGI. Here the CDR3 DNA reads TGTGCCAGCAGTTACGGGGACAGGGGTATTTCGGAGACCCAGTACTTC. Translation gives CASSYGDRGISETQYF.

The CDR3, as DNA: TGTGCCAGCAGTTACGGGGGGAGCTCCTACAATGAGCAGTTCTTC. The encoded protein is CASSYGGSSYNEQFF. The genes are TRBV6-6 and TRBJ2-1, with a tentative D call TRBD2 (6 bases). CDR1 is MNHNY, CDR2 SVGAGI, per germline (reference sequence). The CDR3 has 15 residues. The germline V and J ends were trimmed by 2 bases and 0 bases, with 8 bases remaining between them.

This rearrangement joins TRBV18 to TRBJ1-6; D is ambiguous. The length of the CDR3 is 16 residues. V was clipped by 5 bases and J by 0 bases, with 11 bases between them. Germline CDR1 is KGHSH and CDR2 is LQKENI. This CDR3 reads CASSAEPGSYNSPLHF. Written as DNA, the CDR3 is TGTGCCAGCTCAGCAGAACCTGGCTCCTATAATTCACCCCTCCACTTT.

This CDR3 is CASKRNRDRETQYF. CDR3 coding DNA: TGTGCCAGCAAACGAAACAGGGACCGGGAGACCCAGTACTTC. The chain has TRBV6-6 and TRBJ2-5, with TRBD1 as a possible D gene (6 bases). Between the trimmed V and J ends, which lost 7 bases and 5 bases, there was a span of 17 bases. The CDR3 totals 14 residues. Germline V CDR1 and CDR2: MNHNY, SVGAGI (reference sequence).

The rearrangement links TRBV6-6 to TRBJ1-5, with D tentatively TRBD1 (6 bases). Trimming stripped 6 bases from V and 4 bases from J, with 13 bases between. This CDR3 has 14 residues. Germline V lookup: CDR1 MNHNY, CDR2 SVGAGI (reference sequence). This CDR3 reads CASSRGGGNQPQHF. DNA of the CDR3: TGTGCCAGCAGCAGGGGCGGGGGAAATCAGCCCCAGCATTTT.

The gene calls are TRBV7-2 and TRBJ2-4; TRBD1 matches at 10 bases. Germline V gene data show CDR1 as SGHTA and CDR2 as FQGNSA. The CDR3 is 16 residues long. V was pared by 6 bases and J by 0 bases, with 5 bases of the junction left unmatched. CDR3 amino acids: CASRPGTGEAKNIQYF. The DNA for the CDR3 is TGTGCCAGCAGACCTGGGACAGGGGAAGCCAAAAACATTCAGTACTTC.

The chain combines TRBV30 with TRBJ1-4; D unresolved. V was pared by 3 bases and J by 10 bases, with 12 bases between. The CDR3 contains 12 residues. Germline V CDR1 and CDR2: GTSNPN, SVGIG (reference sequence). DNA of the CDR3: TGTGCCTGGAGGGAGGTGCACGGAAAACTGTTTTTT. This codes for CAWREVHGKLFF.

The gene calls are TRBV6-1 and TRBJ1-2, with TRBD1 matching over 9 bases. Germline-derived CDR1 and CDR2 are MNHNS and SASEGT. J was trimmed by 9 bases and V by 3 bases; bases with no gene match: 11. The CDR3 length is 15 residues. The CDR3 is CASSEPGTGTYRYTF. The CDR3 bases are TGTGCCAGCAGTGAGCCCGGGACAGGGACTTATCGCTACACCTTC.

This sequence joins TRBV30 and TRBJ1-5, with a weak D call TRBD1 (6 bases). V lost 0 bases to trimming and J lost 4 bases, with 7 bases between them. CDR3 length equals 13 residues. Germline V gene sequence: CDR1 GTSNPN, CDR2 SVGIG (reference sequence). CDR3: CAWSVQGNQPQHF. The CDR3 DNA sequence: TGTGCCTGGAGTGTACAGGGTAATCAGCCCCAGCATTTT.

The CDR3 region has the DNA TGTGCCAGCAGCACAGGGACAGGAAACACCATATATTTT. It encodes CASSTGTGNTIYF. The chain combines TRBV6-1 with TRBJ1-3, with D possibly matching TRBD1 (6 bases). Germline V gene sequence: CDR1 MNHNS, CDR2 SASEGT. CDR3 size: 13 residues. Trimming removed 6 bases from V and 4 bases from J, with 10 bases in between.

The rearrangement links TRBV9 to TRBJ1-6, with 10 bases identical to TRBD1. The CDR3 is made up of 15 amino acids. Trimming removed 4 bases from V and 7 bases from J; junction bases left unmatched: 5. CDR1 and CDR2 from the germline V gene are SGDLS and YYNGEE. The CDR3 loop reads CASSPRTGGNSPLHF. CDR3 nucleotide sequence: TGTGCCAGCAGCCCGAGGACAGGGGGGAATTCACCCCTCCACTTT. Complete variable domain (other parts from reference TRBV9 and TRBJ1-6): DSGVTQTPKHLITATGQRVTLRCSPRSGDLSVYWYQQSLDQGLQFLIQYYNGEERAKGNILERFSAQQFPDLHSELNLSSLELGDSALYFCASSPRTGGNSPLHFGNGTRLTVT.

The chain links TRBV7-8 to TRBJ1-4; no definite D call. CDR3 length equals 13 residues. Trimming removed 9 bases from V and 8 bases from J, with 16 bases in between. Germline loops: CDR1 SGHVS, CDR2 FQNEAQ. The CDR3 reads CASGRRAEEKLFF. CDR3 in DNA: TGTGCCAGTGGGAGAAGGGCGGAAGAAAAACTGTTTTTT.

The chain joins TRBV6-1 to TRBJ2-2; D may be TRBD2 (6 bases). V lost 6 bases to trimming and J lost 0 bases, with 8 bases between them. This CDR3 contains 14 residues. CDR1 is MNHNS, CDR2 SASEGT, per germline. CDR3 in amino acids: CASRDYPNTGELFF. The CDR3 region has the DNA TGTGCCAGCAGGGACTACCCGAACACCGGGGAGCTGTTTTTT.

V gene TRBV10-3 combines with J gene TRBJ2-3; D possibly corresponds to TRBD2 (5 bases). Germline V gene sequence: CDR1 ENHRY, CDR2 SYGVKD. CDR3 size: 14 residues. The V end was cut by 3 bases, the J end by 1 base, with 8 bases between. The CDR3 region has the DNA TGTGCCATCAGTGACGGACTTGGCACAGATACGCAGTATTTT. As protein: CAISDGLGTDTQYF.

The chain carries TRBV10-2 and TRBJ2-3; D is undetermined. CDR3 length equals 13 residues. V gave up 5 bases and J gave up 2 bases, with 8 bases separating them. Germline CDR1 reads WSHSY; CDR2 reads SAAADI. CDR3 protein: CASSRAVTDTQYF. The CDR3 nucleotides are TGCGCCAGCAGTAGAGCCGTCACAGATACGCAGTATTTT.

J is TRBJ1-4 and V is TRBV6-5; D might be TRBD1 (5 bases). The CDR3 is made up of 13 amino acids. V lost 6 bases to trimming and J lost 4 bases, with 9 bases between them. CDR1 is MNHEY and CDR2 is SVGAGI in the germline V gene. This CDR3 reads CASSNRNNEKLFF. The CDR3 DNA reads TGTGCCAGCAGCAACAGGAATAATGAAAAACTGTTTTTT.

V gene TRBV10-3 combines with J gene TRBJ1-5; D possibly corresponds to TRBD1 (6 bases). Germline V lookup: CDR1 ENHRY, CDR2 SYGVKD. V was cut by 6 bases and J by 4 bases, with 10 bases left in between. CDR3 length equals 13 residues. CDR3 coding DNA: TGTGCCATCAGCCGGACAGAGAATCAGCCCCAGCATTTT. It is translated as CAISRTENQPQHF.

The CDR3 here is CASSLTQGNTIYF. CDR3 bases: TGTGCCAGCAGCCTCACACAGGGAAACACCATATATTTT. V is TRBV9 and J is TRBJ1-3; D not resolved. Germline loops: CDR1 SGDLS, CDR2 YYNGEE. The CDR3 is 13 amino acids. The ends were cut back, 4 bases at V and 4 bases at J, with 9 bases in the middle.

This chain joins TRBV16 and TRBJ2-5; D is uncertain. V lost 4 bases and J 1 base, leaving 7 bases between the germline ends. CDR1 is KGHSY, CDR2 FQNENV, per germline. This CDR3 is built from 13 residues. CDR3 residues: CASSPYSQETQYF. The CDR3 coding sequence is TGTGCCAGCAGCCCCTATAGCCAAGAGACCCAGTACTTC.

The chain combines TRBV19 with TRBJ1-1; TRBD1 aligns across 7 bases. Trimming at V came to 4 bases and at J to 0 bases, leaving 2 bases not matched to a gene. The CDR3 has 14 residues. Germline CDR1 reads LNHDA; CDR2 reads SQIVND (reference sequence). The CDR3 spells CASSKGQMNTEAFF. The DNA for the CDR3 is TGTGCCAGTAGTAAGGGACAGATGAACACTGAAGCTTTCTTT.